The rows below give T cell receptor beta chains drawn from one sample of a study of blood T cell repertoires in COVID-19. TCRdb's table, derived via immunoSEQ multiplex PCR, lists solely in-frame clones and lacks some. The table records over 200,000 clones, about nine tenths of them present only once. Specimen: peripheral blood. These receptors were taken from a man older than 75 with acute or convalescent COVID-19. The CDR3 runs from the conserved cysteine through the conserved F or W. Fields, in order: clone size, V gene, D gene, J gene, CDR3 protein, CDR3 DNA. D genes are given only for firm matches. Size tells how often a clone was seen (once, few, many) or the class of an expanded clone, and some rows leave it out.

>-|TRBV6-5|TRBD1|TRBJ2-1
CASSLGQGSYNEQFF
TGTGCCAGCAGCTTGGGACAGGGGTCCTACAATGAGCAGTTCTTC
>few|TRBV27|-|TRBJ2-2
CASSQGWVTGELFF
TGTGCCAGCAGTCAGGGGTGGGTCACCGGGGAGCTGTTTTTT
>-|TRBV27|-|TRBJ1-6
CASSLLGGASYNSPLHF
TGTGCCAGCAGTTTACTCGGAGGGGCCTCCTATAATTCACCCCTCCACTTT
>-|TRBV4-3|TRBD1|TRBJ2-4
CASSLETGGLGKNIQYF
TGCGCCAGCAGCCTAGAAACAGGGGGTTTGGGCAAAAACATTCAGTACTTC
>few|TRBV27|-|TRBJ2-2
CASSLLGLGGGLGTGELFF
TGTGCCAGCAGTTTATTAGGGCTAGGAGGGGGCCTAGGGACCGGGGAGCTGTTTTTT
>-|TRBV3-1/TRBV3-2|-|TRBJ1-3
CASSQAGNSGNTIYF
TGTGCCAGCAGCCAGGCAGGCAACTCTGGAAACACCATATATTTT
>-|TRBV9|-|TRBJ2-2
CASSVGPANGGLFF
TGTGCCAGCAGCGTAGGCCCCGCAAACGGTGGGCTGTTTTTT
>-|TRBV6-6|-|TRBJ1-2
CASSYTPTGVNYGYTF
TGTGCCAGCAGTTACACCCCGACAGGAGTCAACTATGGCTACACCTTC
>-|TRBV9|-|TRBJ2-1
CASSPREKAYNEQFF
TGTGCCAGCAGCCCACGGGAGAAGGCTTACAATGAGCAGTTCTTC
>few|TRBV7-2|-|TRBJ1-5
CASSRQSNQPQHF
TGTGCCAGCAGTCGACAGAGCAATCAGCCCCAGCATTTT
>once|TRBV19|-|TRBJ1-5
CASSMESPYQPQHF
TGTGCCAGTAGTATGGAGAGCCCCTATCAGCCCCAGCATTTT
>-|TRBV7-9|-|TRBJ1-3
CASRDSPGNTIYF
TGTGCCAGCCGGGACTCACCTGGAAACACCATATATTTT
>-|TRBV10-3|TRBD2|TRBJ2-3
CAISATSEDTQYF
TGTGCCATCAGTGCGACTAGCGAAGATACGCAGTATTTT
>-|TRBV2|-|TRBJ1-5
CASSAEALGNQPQHF
TGTGCCAGCAGTGCAGAGGCCCTGGGCAATCAGCCCCAGCATTTT
>-|TRBV6-4|-|TRBJ1-5
CASPRSEYNQPQHF
TGTGCCAGCCCCCGTTCGGAGTACAATCAGCCCCAGCATTTT
>-|TRBV6-5|TRBD2|TRBJ2-1
CASSPGGDEQFF
TGTGCCAGCAGTCCCGGGGGGGATGAGCAGTTCTTC
>-|TRBV7-9|TRBD2|TRBJ2-2
CASSLRGTSGRGELFF
TGTGCCAGCAGCTTAAGGGGTACTAGCGGACGGGGGGAGCTGTTTTTT
>-|TRBV7-2|TRBD2|TRBJ2-7
CASSFLAGPSYEQYF
TGTGCCAGCAGCTTCTTAGCGGGCCCCTCCTACGAGCAGTACTTC
>-|TRBV9|TRBD1|TRBJ2-2
CASSAASGTVNTGELFF
TGTGCCAGCAGCGCCGCTTCGGGGACAGTGAACACCGGGGAGCTGTTTTTT
>-|TRBV10-3|TRBD2|TRBJ2-4
CAISDPTSGSKNIQYF
TGTGCCATCAGTGACCCGACTAGCGGGAGTAAAAACATTCAGTACTTC
>-|TRBV30|-|TRBJ1-2
CAWAGPGYGYTF
TGTGCCTGGGCGGGGCCAGGCTATGGCTACACCTTC
>-|TRBV19|TRBD1|TRBJ2-7
CASSRDRGDEQYF
TGTGCCAGTAGTAGGGACAGGGGGGACGAGCAGTACTTC
>-|TRBV19|-|TRBJ1-1
CASKTTGVNTEAFF
TGTGCCAGTAAAACTACGGGGGTGAACACTGAAGCTTTCTTT
>-|TRBV7-9|TRBD2|TRBJ2-2
CASSQLAGVGTGELFF
TGTGCCAGCAGCCAACTAGCGGGAGTAGGGACCGGGGAGCTGTTTTTT
>-|TRBV12-3/TRBV12-4|-|TRBJ2-5
CASRGGRETQYF
TGTGCCAGCCGGGGAGGACGCGAGACCCAGTACTTC
>few|TRBV2|-|TRBJ2-3
CASMRLGTDTQYF
TGTGCCAGCATGAGACTGGGCACAGATACGCAGTATTTT
>few|TRBV7-2|TRBD2|TRBJ2-2
CASSPNPSGSPTGELFF
TGTGCCAGCAGTCCGAACCCTAGCGGGAGCCCCACCGGGGAGCTGTTTTTT
>-|TRBV28|-|TRBJ1-2
CASGSLYSLGGYGYTF
TGTGCCAGCGGGTCTTTATACAGTCTGGGGGGGTATGGCTACACCTTC
>-|TRBV7-9|-|TRBJ2-7
CASSRTSEQYF
TGTGCCAGCAGTCGGACAAGCGAGCAGTACTTC
>-|TRBV10-3|TRBD1|TRBJ1-1
CAISGTGLEAFF
TGTGCCATCAGCGGGACAGGGCTTGAAGCTTTCTTT
>-|TRBV19|-|TRBJ1-4
CASRTTDFNEKLFF
TGTGCCAGTAGAACGACAGATTTTAATGAAAAACTGTTTTTT
>-|TRBV19|-|TRBJ1-3
CASSIDLWQGSGNTIYF
TGTGCCAGTAGTATAGATCTGTGGCAGGGCTCTGGAAACACCATATATTTT
>-|TRBV19|-|TRBJ2-1
CASTTGGGGYNEQFF
TGTGCCAGTACTACCGGGGGAGGAGGATACAATGAGCAGTTCTTC
>-|TRBV20-1|-|TRBJ1-3
CSASAESSPSSGNTIYF
TGCAGTGCTAGTGCCGAGAGCTCCCCGAGCTCTGGAAACACCATATATTTT
>-|TRBV2|-|TRBJ2-1
CASSRSEQFF
TGTGCCAGCAGTCGTAGTGAGCAGTTCTTC
>-|TRBV7-3|TRBD2|TRBJ2-1
CASQRTSGVNEQFF
TGTGCCAGCCAACGGACTAGCGGGGTTAATGAGCAGTTCTTC
>-|TRBV28|TRBD2|TRBJ2-7
CASSPRASGSSEQYF
TGTGCCAGCAGCCCCCGGGCTAGCGGGAGTAGCGAGCAGTACTTC
>once|TRBV30|-|TRBJ1-5
CAWSADSHSNQPQHF
TGTGCCTGGTCTGCTGACAGCCATAGCAATCAGCCCCAGCATTTT
>-|TRBV30|-|TRBJ1-4
CACYVEKLFF
TGTGCCTGCTACGTTGAAAAACTGTTTTTT
>-|TRBV24-1|-|TRBJ2-5
CATSSNTGFTETQYF
TGTGCCACCAGCTCTAACACAGGGTTTACGGAGACCCAGTACTTC
>once|TRBV6-6|-|TRBJ2-1
CASSYSTGAPDEQFF
TGTGCCAGCAGTTACTCAACGGGAGCCCCGGATGAGCAGTTCTTC
>few|TRBV4-3|-|TRBJ2-1
CASSQADPDGDNEQFF
TGCGCCAGCAGCCAGGCTGACCCAGACGGGGATAATGAGCAGTTCTTC
>-|TRBV19|TRBD1|TRBJ1-5
CASSRATGVGYSNQPQHF
TGTGCCAGTAGTCGGGCCACAGGGGTGGGTTATAGCAATCAGCCCCAGCATTTT
>-|TRBV14|TRBD1|TRBJ2-7
CASRGTGTGGEQYF
TGTGCCAGCAGGGGCACCGGGACAGGGGGCGAGCAGTACTTC
>-|TRBV19|TRBD1|TRBJ1-5
CASSSWGQGNQPQHF
TGTGCCAGTAGTAGCTGGGGACAGGGCAATCAGCCCCAGCATTTT
>few|TRBV5-6|TRBD1|TRBJ1-2
CASSPGQGGYGYTF
TGTGCCAGCAGCCCGGGACAGGGGGGCTATGGCTACACCTTC
>once|TRBV28|TRBD1|TRBJ1-5
CASSPGQGNQPQHF
TGTGCCAGCAGCCCTGGACAGGGCAATCAGCCCCAGCATTTT
>-|TRBV14|-|TRBJ1-4
CASSQGAVEKLFF
TGTGCCAGCAGCCAGGGAGCGGTGGAAAAACTGTTTTTT
>-|TRBV24-1|-|TRBJ2-2
CATRGLGTGELFF
TGTGCCACTAGGGGGTTGGGCACCGGGGAGCTGTTTTTT